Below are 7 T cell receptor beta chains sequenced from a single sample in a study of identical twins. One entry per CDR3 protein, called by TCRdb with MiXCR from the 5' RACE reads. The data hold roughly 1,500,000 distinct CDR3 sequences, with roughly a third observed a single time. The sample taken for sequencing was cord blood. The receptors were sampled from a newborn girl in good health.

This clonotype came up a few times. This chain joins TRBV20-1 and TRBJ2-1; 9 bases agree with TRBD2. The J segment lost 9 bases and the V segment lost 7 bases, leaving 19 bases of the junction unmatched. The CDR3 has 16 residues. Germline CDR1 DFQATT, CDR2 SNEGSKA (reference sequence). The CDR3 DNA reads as TGCAGTGATGGCCCCCTCTCTAGCGGGATTGTACGTGAGCAGTTCTTC. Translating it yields CSDGPLSSGIVREQFF.

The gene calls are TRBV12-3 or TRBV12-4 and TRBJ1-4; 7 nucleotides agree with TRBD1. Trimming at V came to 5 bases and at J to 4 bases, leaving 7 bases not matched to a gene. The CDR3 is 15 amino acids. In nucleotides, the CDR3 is TGTGCCAGCAGTAAACCGGGACAGATTAATGAAAAACTGTTTTTT. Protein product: CASSKPGQINEKLFF.

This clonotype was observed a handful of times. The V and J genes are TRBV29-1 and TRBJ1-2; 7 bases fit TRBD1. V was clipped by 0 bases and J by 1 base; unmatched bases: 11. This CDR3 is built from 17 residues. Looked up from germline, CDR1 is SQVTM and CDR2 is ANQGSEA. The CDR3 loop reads CSVEDRGRGQSNYGYTF. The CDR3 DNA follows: TGCAGCGTTGAAGATCGTGGGAGGGGACAGAGTAACTATGGCTACACCTTC.

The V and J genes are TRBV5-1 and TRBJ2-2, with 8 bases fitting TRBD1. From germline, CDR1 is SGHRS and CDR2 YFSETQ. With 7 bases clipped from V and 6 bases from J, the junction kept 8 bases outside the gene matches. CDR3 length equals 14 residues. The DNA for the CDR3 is TGCGCCAGCTCTCCTATACAGGGGGCCGGGGAGCTGTTTTTT. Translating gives CASSPIQGAGELFF.

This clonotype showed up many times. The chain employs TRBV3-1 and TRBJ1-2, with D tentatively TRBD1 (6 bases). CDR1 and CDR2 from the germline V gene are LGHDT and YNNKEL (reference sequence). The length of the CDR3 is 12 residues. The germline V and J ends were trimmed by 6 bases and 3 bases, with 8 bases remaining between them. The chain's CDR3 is CASRQGDYGYTF. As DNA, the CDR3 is TGTGCCAGCAGACAGGGTGACTATGGCTACACCTTC.

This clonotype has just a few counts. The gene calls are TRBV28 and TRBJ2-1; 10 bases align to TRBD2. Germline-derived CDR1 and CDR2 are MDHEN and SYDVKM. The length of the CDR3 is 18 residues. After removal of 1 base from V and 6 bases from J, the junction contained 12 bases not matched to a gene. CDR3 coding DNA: TGTGCCAGCAGTTTATCGGGGAGCGGGAGGGCCCTACGCAATGAGCAGTTCTTC. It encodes CASSLSGSGRALRNEQFF.

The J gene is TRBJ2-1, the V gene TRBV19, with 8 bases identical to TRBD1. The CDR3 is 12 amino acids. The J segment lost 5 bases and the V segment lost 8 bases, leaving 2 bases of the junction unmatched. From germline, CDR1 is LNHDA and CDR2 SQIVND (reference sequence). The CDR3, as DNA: TGTGCCAGTGGACAGGGCCACAATGAGCAGTTCTTC. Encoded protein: CASGQGHNEQFF.